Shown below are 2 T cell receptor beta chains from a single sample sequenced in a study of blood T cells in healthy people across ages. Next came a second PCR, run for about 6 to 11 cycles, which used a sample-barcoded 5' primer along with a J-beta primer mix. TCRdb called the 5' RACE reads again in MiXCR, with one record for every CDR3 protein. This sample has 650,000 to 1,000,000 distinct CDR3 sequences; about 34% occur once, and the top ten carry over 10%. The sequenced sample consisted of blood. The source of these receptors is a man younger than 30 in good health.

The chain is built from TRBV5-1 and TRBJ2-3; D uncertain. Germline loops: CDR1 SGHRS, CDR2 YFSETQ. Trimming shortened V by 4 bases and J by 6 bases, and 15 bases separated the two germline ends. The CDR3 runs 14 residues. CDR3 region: CASSAQKPADTQYF. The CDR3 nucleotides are TGCGCCAGCAGCGCACAGAAGCCGGCGGATACGCAGTATTTT.

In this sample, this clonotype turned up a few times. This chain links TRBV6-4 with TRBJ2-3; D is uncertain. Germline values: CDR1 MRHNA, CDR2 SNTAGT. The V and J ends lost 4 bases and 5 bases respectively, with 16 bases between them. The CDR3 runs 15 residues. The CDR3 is CASSASAAPGDTQYF. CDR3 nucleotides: TGTGCCAGCAGTGCTTCGGCCGCTCCGGGAGATACGCAGTATTTT.